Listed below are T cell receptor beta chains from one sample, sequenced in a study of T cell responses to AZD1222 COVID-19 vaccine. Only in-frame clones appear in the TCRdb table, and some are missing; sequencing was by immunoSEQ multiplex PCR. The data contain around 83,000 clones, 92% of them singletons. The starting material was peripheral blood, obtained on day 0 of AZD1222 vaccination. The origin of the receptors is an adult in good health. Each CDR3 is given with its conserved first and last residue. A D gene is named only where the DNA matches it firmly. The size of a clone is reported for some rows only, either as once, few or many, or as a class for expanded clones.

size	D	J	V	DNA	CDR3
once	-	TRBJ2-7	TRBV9	TGTGCCAGCAGCGTCTCCGCTGGCAGCTTGGCCTACGAGCAGTACTTC	CASSVSAGSLAYEQYF
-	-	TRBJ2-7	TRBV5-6	TGTGCCAGCAGCTCTTCACGGGACAGGGCCTATGGACTAGCGCGCGAGCAGTACTTC	CASSSSRDRAYGLAREQYF
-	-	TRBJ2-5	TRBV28	TGTGCCAGCAGTTCGCCGACCCCGGGGGAAGAGACCCAGTACTTC	CASSSPTPGEETQYF
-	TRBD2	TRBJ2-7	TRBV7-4	TGTGCCAGCAGCTCGGGACTAGCCTTGGCCTACGAGCAGTACTTC	CASSSGLALAYEQYF
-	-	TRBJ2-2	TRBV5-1	TGCGCCAGCAGCTTTGGCCCCACAGGTCCCGGGGAGCTGTTTTTT	CASSFGPTGPGELFF
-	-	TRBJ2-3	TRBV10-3	TGTGCCATCAGTCCGAGAGGTAGCACAGATACGCAGTATTTT	CAISPRGSTDTQYF
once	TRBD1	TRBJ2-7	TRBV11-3	TGTGCCAGCAGCTTAACAGGGGGCTACGAGCAGTACTTC	CASSLTGGYEQYF
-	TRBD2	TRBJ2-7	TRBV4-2	TGTGCCAGCAGCCAAGCTGAACTAGCGGGAGCCTACGAGCAGTACTTC	CASSQAELAGAYEQYF
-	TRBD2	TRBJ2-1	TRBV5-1	TGCGCCAGCAGCTTGTGGGCTAGCGGACCCAATGAGCAGTTCTTC	CASSLWASGPNEQFF
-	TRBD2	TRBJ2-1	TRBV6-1	TGTGCCAGCAGTGAAGCGCCAACTAGCGGGAACTACAATGAGCAGTTCTTC	CASSEAPTSGNYNEQFF
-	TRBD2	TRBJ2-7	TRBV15	TGTGCCACCACGAGCGGGAGCTCCTACGAGCAGTACTTC	CATTSGSSYEQYF
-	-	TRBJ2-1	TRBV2	TGTGCCAGCAGTCTACTCGGTAACAATGAGCAGTTCTTC	CASSLLGNNEQFF
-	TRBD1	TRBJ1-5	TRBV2	TGTGCCAGCAGTGATAGGGACAGGGCCGGGGGCAATCAGCCCCAGCATTTT	CASSDRDRAGGNQPQHF
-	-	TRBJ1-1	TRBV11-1	TGTGCCAGCAGCCTTTCAGGCCCGAACACTGAAGCTTTCTTT	CASSLSGPNTEAFF
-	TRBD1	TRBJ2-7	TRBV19	TGTGCCAGTAGATTGGCCCAGGGGGCCTACGAGCAGTACTTC	CASRLAQGAYEQYF
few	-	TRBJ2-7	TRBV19	TGTGCCAGTAGTACCCGGGGCCAAGGGAAGGGTCACGAGCAGTACTTC	CASSTRGQGKGHEQYF
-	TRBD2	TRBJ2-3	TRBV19	TGTGCCAGTAGTTCTATAGCGGGGGTCACAGATACGCAGTATTTT	CASSSIAGVTDTQYF
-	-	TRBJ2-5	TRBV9	TGTGCCAGCAGCGTAGACGGAGAGACCCAGTACTTC	CASSVDGETQYF
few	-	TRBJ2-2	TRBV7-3	TGTGCCAGCAGCCCCCAGGCGGGACAAGCGAACACCGGGGAGCTGTTTTTT	CASSPQAGQANTGELFF
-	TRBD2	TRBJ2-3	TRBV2	TGTGCCAGCAGTGACCTGACTAGCGGGAGTTTAGGTACGCAGTATTTT	CASSDLTSGSLGTQYF
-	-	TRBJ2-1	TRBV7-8	TGTGCCAGCAGCTTAGCCTGGGTGTACAATGAGCAGTTCTTC	CASSLAWVYNEQFF
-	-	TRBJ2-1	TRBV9	TGTGCCAGCAGCGGCGGACACACCAAATCCTACAATGAGCAGTTCTTC	CASSGGHTKSYNEQFF
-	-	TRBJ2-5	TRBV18	TGTGCCAGCTCGAATACAGCCCAAGAGACCCAGTACTTC	CASSNTAQETQYF
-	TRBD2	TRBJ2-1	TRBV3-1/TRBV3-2	TGTGCCAGCAGCGTCTCTAGCGGGAGTACGTCCTACAATGAGCAGTTCTTC	CASSVSSGSTSYNEQFF
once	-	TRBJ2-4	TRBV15	TGTGCCACCAGCAGAGATCCCTCGGCAGGGGGGGTGTCCAAAAACATTCAGTACTTC	CATSRDPSAGGVSKNIQYF